This is a list of T cell receptor beta chains from one sample in a study of cytomegalovirus exposure and HLA in healthy donors. Profiling relied on immunoSEQ multiplex PCR, and the TCRdb table lists in-frame clones only, not all of them. The sample lists 180,000 or so clones, 75% to 85% occurring once. Sequenced: PBMCs. Receptors were obtained from a woman aged 25 to 39 in good health and CMV-seropositive. CDR3s include the opening cysteine and the closing phenylalanine or tryptophan. A D gene is named only where the DNA matches it firmly.

d_call: TRBD1
j_call: TRBJ2-5
v_call: TRBV7-2
cdr3_aa: CASSGTGGGKTQYF

d_call: -
j_call: TRBJ2-2
v_call: TRBV4-1
cdr3_aa: CASHWGVSNTGELFF

d_call: -
j_call: TRBJ1-1
v_call: TRBV5-4
cdr3_aa: CASSRGNTEAFF

d_call: -
j_call: TRBJ2-7
v_call: TRBV10-2
cdr3_aa: CASTPDRGTYF

d_call: TRBD2
j_call: TRBJ2-2
v_call: TRBV6-4
cdr3_aa: CASSSGDTGELFF

d_call: -
j_call: TRBJ2-6
v_call: TRBV5-1
cdr3_aa: CASSLAAAAGASSTVLTF

d_call: TRBD1
j_call: TRBJ2-5
v_call: TRBV7-9
cdr3_aa: CASSPGTGVATQYF

d_call: TRBD1
j_call: TRBJ2-7
v_call: TRBV10-1
cdr3_aa: CASSPDRGPYEQYF

d_call: TRBD1
j_call: TRBJ1-1
v_call: TRBV6-1
cdr3_aa: CASSLGQVNTEAFF

d_call: TRBD1
j_call: TRBJ1-6
v_call: TRBV5-1
cdr3_aa: CASSLEQGISSPLHF

d_call: -
j_call: TRBJ2-3
v_call: TRBV9
cdr3_aa: CASSVAQVTDTQYF